This T cell receptor beta chain emerged from a study of cytomegalovirus exposure and HLA in healthy donors. Study-wide results and caveats: When the data were analyzed later, several of the most significant clusters appeared to be linked to common viral pathogens. Later analysis revealed greater clonal expansion in HLA-associated TCR beta chains than in equally common others.

Germline V gene sequence: CDR1 SGHTA, CDR2 FQGNSA. The CDR3 has 17 residues. V was pared by 5 bases and J by 4 bases, with 10 bases of the junction left unmatched. A multiplex PCR was run with 60 Vbeta primers and 13 Jbeta primers. Profiling relied on immunoSEQ multiplex PCR, and the TCRdb table lists in-frame clones only, not all of them. The sample records about 43,000 clones, under 60% being singletons. On this clone itself: What it binds is not known.

The chain links TRBV7-2 to TRBJ2-3; 12 bases match TRBD2. Sequencing was done on a sample of PBMCs. The sequence was collected from a man aged 55 to 70 in good health and CMV-seronegative. The CDR3 sequence: CASSQQPPSGGADTQYF. The CDR3 region has the DNA TGTGCCAGCAGCCAGCAGCCCCCTAGCGGGGGGGCAGATACGCAGTATTTT.